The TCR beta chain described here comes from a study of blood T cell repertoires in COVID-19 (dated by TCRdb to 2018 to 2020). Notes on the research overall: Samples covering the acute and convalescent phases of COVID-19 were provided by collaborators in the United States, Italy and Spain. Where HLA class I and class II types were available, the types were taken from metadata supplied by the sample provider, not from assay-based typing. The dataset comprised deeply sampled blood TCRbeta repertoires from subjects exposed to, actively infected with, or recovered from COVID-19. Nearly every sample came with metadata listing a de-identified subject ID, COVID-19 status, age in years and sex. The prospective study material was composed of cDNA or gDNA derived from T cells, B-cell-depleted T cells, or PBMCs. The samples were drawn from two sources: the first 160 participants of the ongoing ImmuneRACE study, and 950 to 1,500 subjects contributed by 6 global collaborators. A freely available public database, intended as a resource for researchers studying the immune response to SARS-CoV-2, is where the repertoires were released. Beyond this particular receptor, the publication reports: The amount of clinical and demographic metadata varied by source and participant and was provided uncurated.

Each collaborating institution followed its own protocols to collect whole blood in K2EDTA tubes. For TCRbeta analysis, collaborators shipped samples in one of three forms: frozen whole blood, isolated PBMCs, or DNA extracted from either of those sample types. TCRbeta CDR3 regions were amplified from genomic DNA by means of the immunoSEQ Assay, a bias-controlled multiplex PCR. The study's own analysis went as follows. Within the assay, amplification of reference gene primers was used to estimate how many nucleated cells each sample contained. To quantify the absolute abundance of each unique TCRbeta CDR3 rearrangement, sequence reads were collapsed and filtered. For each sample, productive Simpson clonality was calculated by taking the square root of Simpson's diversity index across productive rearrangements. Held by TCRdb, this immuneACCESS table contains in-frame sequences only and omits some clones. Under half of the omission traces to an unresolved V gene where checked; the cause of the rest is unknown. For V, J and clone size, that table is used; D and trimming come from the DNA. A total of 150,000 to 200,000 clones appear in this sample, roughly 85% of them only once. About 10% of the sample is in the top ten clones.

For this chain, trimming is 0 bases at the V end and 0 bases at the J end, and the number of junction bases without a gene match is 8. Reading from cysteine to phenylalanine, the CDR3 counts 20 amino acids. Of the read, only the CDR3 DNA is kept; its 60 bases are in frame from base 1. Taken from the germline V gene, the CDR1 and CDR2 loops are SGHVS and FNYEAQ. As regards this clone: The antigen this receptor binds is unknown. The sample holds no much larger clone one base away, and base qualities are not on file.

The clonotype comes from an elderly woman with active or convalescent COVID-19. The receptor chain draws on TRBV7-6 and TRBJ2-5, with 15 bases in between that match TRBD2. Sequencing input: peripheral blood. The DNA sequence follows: TGTGCCAGCAGCTTAGCGGTGCGGACTAGCGGGAGGGGGTACCAAGAGACCCAGTACTTC. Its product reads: CASSLAVRTSGRGYQETQYF.